This is a list of T cell receptor beta chains from one sample in a study of T cell repertoires in ileal Crohn's disease. The assay was immunoSEQ multiplex PCR, and TCRdb's table has in-frame clones only and misses some. The sample includes 2,500 or so clones, around 79% of them seen just once. Sequencing was done on a sample of ileal tissue. Receptors were obtained from an adult with Crohn's disease. The conserved cysteine and the conserved F or W are not part of the CDR3 here. The order of the fields is J gene, V gene, CDR3 length, clone size, CDR3 protein. Only part of the rows carry a size: once, few, many, or a class if the clone is expanded.

J: TRBJ2-1
V: TRBV19
length: 9
size: -
CDR3: ASSVRDKRF

J: TRBJ1-1
V: TRBV5-1
length: 12
size: -
CDR3: ASRSETGATEAF

J: TRBJ2-5
V: TRBV7-8
length: 14
size: once
CDR3: ASSHRQGVDLETQY

J: TRBJ1-2
V: TRBV30
length: 12
size: -
CDR3: AWSTTGLLDGYT

J: TRBJ2-6
V: TRBV9
length: 17
size: -
CDR3: ASSVGLAGAGSGANVLT

J: TRBJ2-1
V: TRBV15
length: 14
size: -
CDR3: ATSSRQGAERNEQF

J: TRBJ1-1
V: TRBV10-3
length: 14
size: few
CDR3: AIKGIESDQNTEAF

J: TRBJ1-6
V: TRBV5-1
length: 13
size: -
CDR3: ASSLATTNNSPLH

J: TRBJ1-5
V: TRBV11-2
length: 13
size: -
CDR3: ASSLEQGPNQPQH

J: TRBJ2-7
V: TRBV6-5
length: 9
size: -
CDR3: ASSLGRRQY

J: TRBJ2-7
V: TRBV7-2
length: 10
size: -
CDR3: ASSPTTYEQY

J: TRBJ1-1
V: TRBV5-6
length: 11
size: -
CDR3: ASSLVLRGEAF